The clone carrying this T cell receptor beta chain appeared a single time. Its antigen is as yet unknown. This record belongs to a study of T cell responses to AZD1222 COVID-19 vaccine. Study-level background: Pooled samples include second doses given at about 4 or 12 weeks.

Study-wide results and limits: Researchers took repertoire samples only after the peak T cell response had come.

Clones were read by immunoSEQ multiplex PCR, and TCRdb kept only the in-frame ones, dropping some. Of around 100,000 clones in the sample, around 89% were seen once. V was pared by 4 bases and J by 4 bases, with 10 bases between. Germline V gene lookup returns CDR1 SQVTM and CDR2 ANQGSEA. The CDR3 consists of 12 residues. The chain recombines TRBV29-1 with TRBJ1-1; possibly TRBD1 for D (5 bases). The sample consisted of peripheral blood, taken on day 0 of AZD1222 vaccination. The TCR was taken from an adult in good health. The CDR3: CSVASGTTEAFF. CDR3 in DNA: TGCAGCGTTGCATCGGGGACCACTGAAGCTTTCTTT. The full variable domain, in which reference TRBV29-1 and TRBJ1-1 provide the parts outside the CDR3, is SAVISQKPSRDICQRGTSLTIQCQVDSQVTMMFWYRQQPGQSLTLIATANQGSEATYESGFVIDKFPISRPNLTFSTLTVSNMSPEDSSIYLCSVASGTTEAFFGQGTRLTVV.